Listed below are T cell receptor beta chains from one sample, sequenced in a study of Tregs in tolerant kidney transplant recipients. Profiled with immunoSEQ multiplex PCR; TCRdb holds only in-frame clones, not every one. Here the sample spans 55,000 to 70,000 clones, approximately 83% being singletons. The sample consisted of Tregs from blood, taken before the transplant. The source is a human donor who received a combined kidney and bone marrow transplant. The CDR3 runs from the conserved cysteine through the conserved F or W. Fields, in order: J gene, D gene, V gene, clone size, CDR3 protein, CDR3 DNA. D genes are given only for firm matches. A clone size is listed for some rows: how often the clone was seen (once, few, many), or a class if it is expanded.

>TRBJ2-5|NA|TRBV5-5|NA
CASSFAQTQYF
TGTGCCAGCAGCTTTGCGCAGACCCAGTACTTC
>TRBJ1-1|NA|TRBV18|NA
CASSAYRENTEAFF
TGTGCCAGCTCAGCCTACAGGGAGAACACTGAAGCTTTCTTT
>TRBJ2-3|TRBD1|TRBV9|NA
CASSAGSGTATDTQYF
TGTGCCAGCAGCGCGGGTTCCGGGACAGCCACAGATACGCAGTATTTT
>TRBJ2-1|NA|TRBV5-6|NA
CASADRLNEQFF
TGTGCCAGCGCCGACCGCCTGAATGAGCAGTTCTTC
>TRBJ2-7|NA|TRBV7-7|once
CASRKSPSSYEQYF
TGTGCCAGCAGGAAGTCGCCTAGCTCCTACGAGCAGTACTTC
>TRBJ1-3|NA|TRBV6-5|NA
CASSYSTGFSGNTIYF
TGTGCCAGCAGTTACTCGACAGGCTTCTCTGGAAACACCATATATTTT
>TRBJ1-5|NA|TRBV10-2|NA
CASSEWAGGSQPQHF
TGCGCCAGCAGTGAGTGGGCCGGGGGTAGTCAGCCCCAGCATTTT
>TRBJ2-3|TRBD2|TRBV27|few
CASSFEAGGSTDTQYF
TGTGCCAGCAGTTTCGAAGCGGGAGGGAGCACAGATACGCAGTATTTT
>TRBJ1-1|NA|TRBV25-1|NA
CASSEFPGAEAFF
TGTGCCAGCAGTGAATTCCCCGGGGCTGAAGCTTTCTTT
>TRBJ2-3|TRBD2|TRBV10-3|once
CAISVSGSPDTQYF
TGTGCCATCAGTGTTAGCGGGAGCCCAGATACGCAGTATTTT
>TRBJ1-5|NA|TRBV28|NA
CASSLPGSLSNQPQHF
TGTGCCAGCAGTTTACCGGGGAGTTTGAGCAATCAGCCCCAGCATTTT
>TRBJ2-4|TRBD2|TRBV2|NA
CASSRDSGGKNIQYF
TGTGCCAGCAGTAGAGATAGCGGGGGGAAAAACATTCAGTACTTC
>TRBJ2-1|TRBD2|TRBV4-3|NA
CASSPAPGTRSYNEQFF
TGCGCCAGCAGCCCTGCCCCGGGGACTAGGTCCTACAATGAGCAGTTCTTC
>TRBJ2-5|NA|TRBV6-6|medium-sized
CASSYYGDQETQYF
TGTGCCAGCAGTTACTACGGCGATCAAGAGACCCAGTACTTC
>TRBJ1-2|TRBD1|TRBV29-1|once
CSVLRTGSYGYTF
TGCAGCGTTCTTAGGACAGGGAGCTATGGCTACACCTTC